A selection of T cell receptor beta chains follows, all from one sample in a study of T cell responses to AZD1222 COVID-19 vaccine. Assay: immunoSEQ multiplex PCR; the TCRdb copy retains only in-frame clones and omits some. The table records over 85,000 clones, around 80% of them present only once. The source was peripheral blood, collected on day 0 of AZD1222 vaccination. These receptors all come from an adult in good health. Both conserved end residues are part of each CDR3. The D gene is left open where the match is weak.

J: TRBJ1-1
V: TRBV28
length: 15
D: -
CDR3: CASSPAGGIDTEAFF

J: TRBJ1-4
V: TRBV4-3
length: 15
D: TRBD1
CDR3: CASSRTGSTNEKLFF

J: TRBJ2-5
V: TRBV13
length: 13
D: TRBD2
CDR3: CASSLRELETQYF

J: TRBJ2-3
V: TRBV28
length: 16
D: TRBD1
CDR3: CASTASGQGDTDTQYF

J: TRBJ2-1
V: TRBV21-1
length: 11
D: -
CDR3: CASTQYNEQFF

J: TRBJ1-3
V: TRBV19
length: 17
D: TRBD1
CDR3: CASSILGRGTAGNTIYF

J: TRBJ1-6
V: TRBV11-2
length: 15
D: -
CDR3: CASSLGARTYSPLHF

J: TRBJ1-4
V: TRBV7-9
length: 18
D: TRBD1
CDR3: CASSSRGRGPPANEKLFF

J: TRBJ1-3
V: TRBV4-1
length: 17
D: TRBD1
CDR3: CASSQPQGARAGNTIYF

J: TRBJ1-1
V: TRBV11-3
length: 16
D: TRBD1
CDR3: CASSPGTGSMNTEAFF

J: TRBJ2-4
V: TRBV5-6
length: 17
D: TRBD1
CDR3: CASSARQGPYAKNIQYF

J: TRBJ1-1
V: TRBV12-3/TRBV12-4
length: 13
D: TRBD1
CDR3: CASSPRGRTEAFF

J: TRBJ1-3
V: TRBV27
length: 14
D: TRBD1
CDR3: CASRTTGAGNTIYF

J: TRBJ2-2
V: TRBV19
length: 11
D: -
CDR3: CASSNTGELFF

J: TRBJ2-7
V: TRBV27
length: 14
D: -
CDR3: CASSFGQGPYEQYF

J: TRBJ1-2
V: TRBV28
length: 14
D: -
CDR3: CASSLKGPPPGYTF